This T cell receptor (beta chain) comes out of a study of blood T cell repertoires in COVID-19 (dated by TCRdb to the early 2020s). Study-wide context: Collaborator samples came from the United States, Italy and Spain and covered acute and convalescent phases of COVID-19. The prospective study material was composed of cDNA or gDNA derived from T cells, B-cell-depleted T cells, or PBMCs. Subjects who had been exposed to COVID-19, were actively infected with it, or had recovered from it provided the deeply sampled blood TCRbeta repertoires that made up the dataset. The repertoires were released in a freely available public database intended as a resource for research on the immune response to SARS-CoV-2. Samples were obtained from the ongoing ImmuneRACE study (first 160 participants) and from some 1,300 subjects provided by 6 global collaborators. Nearly every sample came with metadata listing a de-identified subject ID, COVID-19 status, age in years and sex. Where HLA class I and class II types were available, the types were taken from metadata supplied by the sample provider, not from assay-based typing. Here is what the overall study found, with its caveats: How much clinical and demographic metadata was included differed by source and by participant, and the metadata was provided uncurated.

TCRbeta CDR3 regions were amplified from genomic DNA using the immunoSEQ Assay, a bias-controlled multiplex PCR. Concerning the study's data processing: Nucleated cell counts per sample were estimated from amplification of reference gene primers within the assay. Sequence reads were collapsed and filtered to measure the absolute abundance of every unique TCRbeta CDR3 rearrangement. For each sample, productive Simpson clonality was calculated by taking the square root of Simpson's diversity index across productive rearrangements. This is the immuneACCESS table as TCRdb keeps it, with only in-frame sequences that have V and J called. A part of the clones is gone; compared with another copy, unresolved V genes explain less than half, and the rest is unexplained. V, J and clone size reflect that table, while D and trimming were determined from the DNA. The sample table holds around 40,000 clones, of which approximately 84% were seen once. Roughly 15% of the sample lies in the top ten.

The CDR3, cysteine through phenylalanine, is 14 amino acids long. Here the CDR3 DNA is all that survives: 42 bases in frame from base 1. V is cut back by 0 bases and J by 6 bases, with 4 bases in the junction unmatched. CDR1 and CDR2 were assigned from the germline V gene as MNHNS and SASEGT. The collaborating institutions used their own protocols to collect whole blood in K2EDTA tubes. For TCRbeta analysis, collaborator samples were shipped as frozen whole blood, as isolated PBMCs, or as DNA extracted from either sample type. As to this clone: Its antigen target is currently unknown. Base qualities were left out, and no much larger clone turns up one base away.

This receptor was obtained from a human donor in a cohort sampled during active COVID-19. This receptor chain uses TRBV6-1 and TRBJ2-5; TRBD2 matches 7 bases in the middle. Sequenced material: peripheral blood. Here the CDR3 is given as CASSEAAGTKTQYF. The DNA reads as follows: TGTGCCAGCAGTGAAGCCGCAGGGACTAAGACCCAGTACTTC.